What follows are 30 T cell receptor beta chains derived from one specimen sequenced in a study of cytomegalovirus exposure and HLA in healthy donors. 13 Jbeta primers and 60 Vbeta primers were used for the PCR. Assay used: immunoSEQ multiplex PCR; TCRdb lists only in-frame clones, some missing. The table shows 150,000 to 200,000 clones, with roughly 82% occurring only once. The specimen was PBMCs. The receptors originated from a girl aged 10 to 17 in good health and CMV-seropositive.

This clone came up a few times. V and J are TRBV11-3 and TRBJ1-1, with D hard to call. The germline V gene has CDR1 SGHNT and CDR2 YENEEA. Trimming removed 5 bases from V and 4 bases from J, with 8 bases in between. This CDR3 contains 12 residues. The CDR3 region is CASSPGGTEAFF. CDR3 DNA sequence: TGTGCCAGCAGCCCTGGAGGCACTGAAGCTTTCTTT.

This chain links TRBV7-2 with TRBJ1-5; 9 bases fit TRBD1. The germline V gene encodes CDR1 SGHTA and CDR2 FQGNSA. The V and J ends lost 4 bases and 7 bases, in that order; junction bases with no gene match: 5. The CDR3 runs to 14 residues. CDR3 bases: TGTGCCAGCAGCTCCACAGGGGGCGGGCAGCCCCAGCATTTT. Translated, it gives CASSSTGGGQPQHF.

The chain has TRBV11-2 and TRBJ2-7; 8 bases are shared with TRBD2. J lost 4 bases, V lost 4 bases, and 6 bases had no gene match. Germline CDR1 and CDR2: SGHAT and FQNNGV. This CDR3 spans 14 amino acids. CDR3 coding DNA: TGTGCCAGCAGCTACCGGGGGGGGCAGTACGAGCAGTACTTC. It codes for CASSYRGGQYEQYF.

This rearrangement joins TRBV6-5 to TRBJ2-2; 10 nucleotides align to TRBD1. The CDR3 loop spans 15 amino acids. V lost 4 bases and J lost 6; bases outside the gene matches: 5. Germline V gene data show CDR1 as MNHEY and CDR2 as SVGAGI. The DNA of the CDR3 is TGTGCCAGCAGTTCACCGGGACAGGGGTCCGGGGAGCTGTTTTTT. Protein product: CASSSPGQGSGELFF.

The chain couples TRBV19 to TRBJ1-1, with TRBD1 as a possible D gene (6 bases). V was shortened by 7 bases and J by 6 bases, with 15 bases between the two germline ends. From germline, CDR1 is LNHDA and CDR2 SQIVND (reference sequence). This CDR3 has 13 amino acids. CDR3 amino acids: CASTVTGTSEAFF. As DNA, the CDR3 is TGTGCCAGTACAGTGACAGGCACCTCTGAAGCTTTCTTT.

The chain has TRBV9 and TRBJ1-1; 9 bases line up with TRBD1. The germline gives CDR1 SGDLS, CDR2 YYNGEE. CDR3 length equals 16 residues. V shed 1 base and J 4 bases; nucleotides not matched to a gene: 8. The CDR3 loop reads CASSVSGTGSGTEAFF. CDR3 bases: TGTGCCAGCAGCGTATCCGGGACAGGGTCTGGCACTGAAGCTTTCTTT.

The chain has TRBV5-4 and TRBJ2-3; D is possibly TRBD2 (6 bases). The CDR3 length is 15 residues. V was clipped by 0 bases and J by 4 bases, with 12 bases between them. Germline CDR1 SGHNT, CDR2 YYREEE (reference sequence). The CDR3 loop is CASSLELGGADTQYF. The CDR3 DNA follows: TGTGCCAGCAGCTTGGAACTGGGGGGTGCAGATACGCAGTATTTT.

The chain employs TRBV6-6 and TRBJ1-1; perhaps TRBD1 as D (5 bases). The CDR3 is made up of 15 amino acids. V lost 2 bases, J lost 4 bases, and 14 bases lay in between. CDR1 is MNHNY and CDR2 is SVGAGI in the germline V gene (reference sequence). CDR3 DNA sequence: TGTGCCAGCAGTTACGGTTGGGGGGTCGGCACTGAAGCTTTCTTT. Residues: CASSYGWGVGTEAFF.

The genes are TRBV7-8 and TRBJ1-5; possibly TRBD1 for D (6 bases). The V gene's germline CDR1 is SGHVS and CDR2 FQNEAQ. The CDR3 extends over 14 amino acids. V was clipped by 5 bases and J by 11 bases, with 19 bases between them. In DNA, the CDR3 is TGTGCCAGCAGCCGCGCGGGGGGCGAAAGAGCCCAGCATTTT. Translating gives CASSRAGGERAQHF.

The genes are TRBV5-1 and TRBJ1-2; 9 bases fit TRBD1. The CDR3 runs 14 residues. The V and J ends lost 2 bases and 5 bases, in that order; junction bases with no gene match: 4. CDR1 is SGHRS and CDR2 is YFSETQ in the germline V gene. The CDR3 reads CASSFEQGAYGYTF. The CDR3 DNA reads TGCGCCAGCAGCTTCGAACAGGGGGCATATGGCTACACCTTC.

The chain combines TRBV7-8 with TRBJ1-5; TRBD1 matches at 10 bases. After removal of 5 bases from V and 6 bases from J, the junction contained 10 bases not matched to a gene. In germline, CDR1 is SGHVS, CDR2 FQNEAQ. This CDR3 is built from 16 residues. In DNA, the CDR3 is TGTGCCAGCAGCAACAGGACAGGGGGACCGGTTCAGCCCCAGCATTTT. Amino acids: CASSNRTGGPVQPQHF.

This chain links TRBV13 with TRBJ2-1, with D perhaps matching TRBD1 (6 bases). The germline V and J ends were trimmed by 0 bases and 0 bases, with 18 bases remaining between them. The CDR3 loop spans 19 amino acids. Germline CDR1 PRHDT, CDR2 FYEKMQ (reference sequence). CDR3 protein: CASSLGMSRGWGSYNEQFF. The CDR3 DNA reads TGTGCCAGCAGCTTAGGCATGAGTAGGGGGTGGGGCTCCTACAATGAGCAGTTCTTC.

The rearrangement links TRBV5-4 to TRBJ1-5; D remains unclear. Germline CDR1 is SGHNT and CDR2 is YYREEE (reference sequence). V gave up 0 bases and J gave up 11 bases, with 15 bases separating them. The CDR3 covers 14 residues. This CDR3 is CASSLDRLERSQHF. The CDR3 nucleotides are TGTGCCAGCAGCTTGGACCGATTGGAGCGGTCCCAGCATTTT.

The CDR3 reads CASSFLAGQYNEQFF. The DNA of the CDR3 is TGTGCCAGCAGTTTTCTAGCGGGGCAATACAATGAGCAGTTCTTC. The chain links TRBV6-5 to TRBJ2-1, with 9 positions matching TRBD2. The CDR3 is 15 amino acids. The junction had 5 bases not matched to a gene; V was cut back by 4 bases and J by 4 bases. The V gene's germline CDR1 is MNHEY and CDR2 SVGAGI.

The chain is built from TRBV2 and TRBJ1-1, with a tentative D call TRBD1 (6 bases). The CDR3 consists of 16 residues. V was cut by 5 bases and J by 1 base, with 17 bases left in between. The V gene's germline CDR1 is SNHLY and CDR2 FYNNEI. This CDR3 reads CASSPTGLMGNTEAFF. The DNA of the CDR3 is TGTGCCAGCAGTCCCACAGGGTTGATGGGGAACACTGAAGCTTTCTTT.

This clone turned up a few times. The chain has TRBV27 and TRBJ2-1, with TRBD2 matching over 10 bases. The CDR3 length is 18 residues. Germline V lookup: CDR1 MNHEY, CDR2 SMNVEV (reference sequence). J was trimmed by 6 bases and V by 8 bases; bases with no gene match: 19. CDR3 residues: CASGRASGREPTGNEQFF. The CDR3 nucleotides read TGTGCCAGCGGGCGGGCTAGCGGGAGAGAGCCTACGGGCAATGAGCAGTTCTTC.

The chain joins TRBV4-1 to TRBJ2-5; D is ambiguous. Trimming removed 0 bases from V and 0 bases from J, with 11 bases in between. Germline V lookup: CDR1 MGHRA, CDR2 YSYEKL. The CDR3 runs 16 residues. Written as DNA, the CDR3 is TGCGCCAGCAGCCAAGAAGACGTGCGGAACCAAGAGACCCAGTACTTC. Its protein is CASSQEDVRNQETQYF.

The V call is TRBV9, the J call TRBJ2-5; maybe TRBD1 (6 bases). The V and J ends lost 0 bases and 4 bases respectively, with 13 bases between them. The CDR3 runs 15 residues. Germline-derived CDR1 and CDR2 are SGDLS and YYNGEE. In nucleotides, the CDR3 is TGTGCCAGCAGCGTAGTGGGGGCCGGAGGAGAGACCCAGTACTTC. This translates into CASSVVGAGGETQYF.

The chain has TRBV11-3 and TRBJ2-7; 7 bases are a match to TRBD2. Germline V gene data show CDR1 as SGHNT and CDR2 as YENEEA. The CDR3 loop spans 14 amino acids. With V trimmed by 1 base and J by 4 bases, 4 bases remained unmatched. The CDR3 loop is CASSLGGGKYEQYF. The CDR3 DNA reads as TGTGCCAGCAGCTTAGGCGGGGGAAAGTACGAGCAGTACTTC.

As to this clone: This sample also contains other DNA sequences that code for the same CDR3. The chain carries TRBV2 and TRBJ2-2; D is unclear. Germline loops: CDR1 SNHLY, CDR2 FYNNEI. V was shortened by 6 bases and J by 5 bases, with 4 bases between the two germline ends. This CDR3 contains 11 residues. The CDR3 loop is CASSYTGELFF. The CDR3 nucleotides are TGTGCCAGCAGCTATACCGGGGAGCTGTTTTTT.

This clone has only a few counts. This chain connects TRBV11-2 to TRBJ1-1; D uncertain. CDR3 length: 15 residues. V was shortened by 7 bases and J by 0 bases, with 15 bases between the two germline ends. Germline CDR1 and CDR2: SGHAT and FQNNGV. For the CDR3, the DNA is TGTGCCAGCATCGACCCAACACAGTTGAACACTGAAGCTTTCTTT. It is translated as CASIDPTQLNTEAFF.

V and J are TRBV29-1 and TRBJ2-5; 10 nucleotides align to TRBD1. Germline values: CDR1 SQVTM, CDR2 ANQGSEA. This CDR3 is built from 15 residues. V dropped 5 bases and J dropped 4; count of bases not matched to a gene: 10. The chain's CDR3 is CSVNPGQGTRETQYF. For the CDR3, the DNA is TGCAGCGTTAATCCGGGACAGGGGACTAGAGAGACCCAGTACTTC.

The chain couples TRBV10-1 to TRBJ2-7; 12 bases are shared with TRBD2. Germline values: CDR1 WNHNN, CDR2 SYGVQD (reference sequence). This CDR3 contains 15 residues. J gave up 6 bases and V 0 bases, and 3 bases lay outside the gene matches. CDR3 nucleotide sequence: TGCGCCAGCAGTGAGTCGCTAGCGGGGGGGGGCGAGCAGTACTTC. Protein sequence: CASSESLAGGGEQYF.

This clone appeared once. The V call is TRBV30, the J call TRBJ2-1; D possibly corresponds to TRBD1 (5 bases). Germline V gene lookup returns CDR1 GTSNPN and CDR2 SVGIG (reference sequence). Trimming took 3 bases from V and 3 from J, leaving 6 bases between them. This CDR3 contains 12 residues. CDR3 bases: TGTGCCTGGAGCCAGGGCTACAATGAGCAGTTCTTC. Translating it yields CAWSQGYNEQFF.

V and J are TRBV5-6 and TRBJ1-2; 7 bases line up with TRBD1. V lost 1 base and J lost 2; bases outside the gene matches: 5. Germline V gene data show CDR1 as SGHDT and CDR2 as YYEEEE. This CDR3 spans 15 amino acids. CDR3 protein: CASSLWDRYNYGYTF. In DNA form, the CDR3 reads TGTGCCAGCAGCTTGTGGGACAGATACAACTATGGCTACACCTTC.

The V call is TRBV6-1, the J call TRBJ2-7; no clear D gene. Germline loops: CDR1 MNHNS, CDR2 SASEGT. The ends were cut back, 5 bases at V and 3 bases at J, with 11 bases in the middle. The CDR3 is 13 amino acids. The CDR3 loop reads CASSHPLSYEQYF. The DNA for the CDR3 is TGTGCCAGCAGTCACCCGCTAAGCTACGAGCAGTACTTC.

A single count supports this clone. This chain links TRBV7-2 with TRBJ1-4; 8 bases align to TRBD1. The J segment lost 7 bases and the V segment lost 3 bases, leaving 7 bases of the junction unmatched. The CDR3 contains 15 residues. Germline CDR1 SGHTA, CDR2 FQGNSA. This chain's CDR3 is CASSFGAGGGEKLFF. CDR3 bases: TGTGCCAGCAGCTTCGGAGCAGGGGGCGGTGAAAAACTGTTTTTT.

The chain is built from TRBV7-9 and TRBJ1-2; TRBD1 might be the D (5 bases). CDR3 length: 12 amino acids. In germline, CDR1 is SEHNR, CDR2 FQNEAQ (reference sequence). Trimming took 1 base from V and 7 from J, leaving 7 bases between them. The CDR3 loop is CASSLEGVGYTF. The CDR3 DNA follows: TGTGCCAGCAGCTTAGAAGGGGTTGGCTACACCTTC.

The rearrangement links TRBV2 to TRBJ2-1; maybe TRBD1 (6 bases). The V and J ends lost 8 bases and 1 base respectively, with 15 bases between them. The CDR3 length is 15 residues. CDR1 is SNHLY and CDR2 is FYNNEI in the germline V gene. CDR3 sequence: CASFSGHLSYNEQFF. CDR3 sequence (DNA): TGTGCCAGCTTTTCGGGACACCTATCCTACAATGAGCAGTTCTTC. The variable domain in full, completed from reference TRBV2 and TRBJ2-1, reads EPEVTQTPSHQVTQMGQEVILRCVPISNHLYFYWYRQILGQKVEFLVSFYNNEISEKSEIFDDQFSVERPDGSNFTLKIRSTKLEDSAMYFCASFSGHLSYNEQFFGPGTRLTVL.

This clone was picked up a small number of times. CDR3 nucleotides: TGTGCCAGCAGCTCTTTGGATACGCAGTATTTT. This sequence encodes CASSSLDTQYF. This chain links TRBV9 with TRBJ2-3, with D uncertain. The length of the CDR3 is 11 residues. Germline loops: CDR1 SGDLS, CDR2 YYNGEE. Trimming stripped 4 bases from V and 6 bases from J, with 6 bases between.